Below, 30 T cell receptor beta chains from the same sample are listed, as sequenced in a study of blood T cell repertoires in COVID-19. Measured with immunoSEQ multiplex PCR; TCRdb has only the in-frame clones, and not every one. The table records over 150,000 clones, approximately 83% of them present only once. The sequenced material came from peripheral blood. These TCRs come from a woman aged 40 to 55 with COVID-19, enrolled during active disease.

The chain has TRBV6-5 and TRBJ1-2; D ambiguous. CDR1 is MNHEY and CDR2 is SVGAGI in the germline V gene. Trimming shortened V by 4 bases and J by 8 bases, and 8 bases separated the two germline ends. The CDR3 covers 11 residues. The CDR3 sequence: CASSSRGGYTF. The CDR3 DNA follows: TGTGCCAGCAGTTCTCGAGGGGGCTACACCTTC.

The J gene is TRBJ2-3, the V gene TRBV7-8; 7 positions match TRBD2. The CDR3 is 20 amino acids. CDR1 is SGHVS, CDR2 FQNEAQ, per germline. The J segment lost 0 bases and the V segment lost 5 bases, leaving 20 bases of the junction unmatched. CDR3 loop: CASSGRSASGLSASTDTQYF. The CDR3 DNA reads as TGTGCCAGCAGCGGTCGGTCGGCTAGCGGCCTCTCTGCTAGCACAGATACGCAGTATTTT.

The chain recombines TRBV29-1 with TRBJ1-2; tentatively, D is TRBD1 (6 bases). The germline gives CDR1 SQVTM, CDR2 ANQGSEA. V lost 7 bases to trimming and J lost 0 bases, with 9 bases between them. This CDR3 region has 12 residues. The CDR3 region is CSAGQTNYGYTF. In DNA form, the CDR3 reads TGCAGCGCTGGACAGACTAACTATGGCTACACCTTC.

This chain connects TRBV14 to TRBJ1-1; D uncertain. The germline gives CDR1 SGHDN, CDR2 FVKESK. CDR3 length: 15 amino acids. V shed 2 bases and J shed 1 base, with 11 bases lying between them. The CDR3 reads CASSQFGRSNTEAFF. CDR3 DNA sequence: TGTGCCAGCAGCCAATTCGGCAGGTCGAACACTGAAGCTTTCTTT.

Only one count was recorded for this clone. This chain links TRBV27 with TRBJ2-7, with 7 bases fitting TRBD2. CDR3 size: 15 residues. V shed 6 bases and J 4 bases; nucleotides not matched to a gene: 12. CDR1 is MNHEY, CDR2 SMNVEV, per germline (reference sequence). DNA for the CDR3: TGTGCCAGCAGCCTAGGGACTACCCCGCCGTACGAGCAGTACTTC. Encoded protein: CASSLGTTPPYEQYF.

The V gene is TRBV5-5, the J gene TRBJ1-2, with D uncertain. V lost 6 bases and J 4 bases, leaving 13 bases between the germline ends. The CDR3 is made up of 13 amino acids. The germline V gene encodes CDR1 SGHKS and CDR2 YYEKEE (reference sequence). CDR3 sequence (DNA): TGTGCCAGCAAGCTTAAGAGATTCTATGGCTACACCTTC. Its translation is CASKLKRFYGYTF.

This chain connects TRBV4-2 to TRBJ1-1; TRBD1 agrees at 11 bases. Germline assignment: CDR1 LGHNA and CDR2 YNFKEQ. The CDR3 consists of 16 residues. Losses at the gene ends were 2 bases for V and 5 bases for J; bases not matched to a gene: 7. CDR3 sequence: CASSQPGTGGLTEAFF. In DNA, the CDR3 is TGTGCCAGCAGCCAACCCGGGACAGGGGGATTAACTGAAGCTTTCTTT.

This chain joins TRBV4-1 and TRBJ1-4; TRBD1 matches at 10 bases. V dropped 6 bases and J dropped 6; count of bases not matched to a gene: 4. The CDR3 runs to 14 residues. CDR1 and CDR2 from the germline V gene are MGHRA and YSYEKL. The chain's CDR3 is CASRMDRGDEKLFF. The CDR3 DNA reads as TGCGCCAGCAGGATGGACAGGGGGGATGAAAAACTGTTTTTT.

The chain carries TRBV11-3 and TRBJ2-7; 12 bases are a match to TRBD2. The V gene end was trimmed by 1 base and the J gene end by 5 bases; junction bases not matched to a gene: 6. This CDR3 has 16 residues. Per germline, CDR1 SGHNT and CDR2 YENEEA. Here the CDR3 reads CASSLALAGGQHEQYF. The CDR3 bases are TGTGCCAGCAGCTTAGCCCTAGCGGGAGGGCAGCACGAGCAGTACTTC.

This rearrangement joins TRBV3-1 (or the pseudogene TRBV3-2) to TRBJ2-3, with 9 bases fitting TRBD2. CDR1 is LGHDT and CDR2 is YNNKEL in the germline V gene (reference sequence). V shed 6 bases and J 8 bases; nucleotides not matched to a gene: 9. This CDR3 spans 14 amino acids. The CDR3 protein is CASRVAGEGGTQYF. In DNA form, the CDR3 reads TGTGCCAGCAGGGTAGCGGGGGAGGGCGGTACGCAGTATTTT.

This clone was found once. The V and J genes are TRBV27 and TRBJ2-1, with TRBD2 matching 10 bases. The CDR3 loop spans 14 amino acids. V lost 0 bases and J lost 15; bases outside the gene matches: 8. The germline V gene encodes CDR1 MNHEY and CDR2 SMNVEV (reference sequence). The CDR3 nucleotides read TGTGCCAGCAGTTTATCGGGGAGCGGGAGGGTAGTGTTCTTC. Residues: CASSLSGSGRVVFF.

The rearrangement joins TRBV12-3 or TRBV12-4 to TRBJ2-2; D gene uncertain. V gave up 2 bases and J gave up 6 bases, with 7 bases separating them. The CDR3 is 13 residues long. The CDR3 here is CASSLIPAGELFF. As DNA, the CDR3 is TGTGCCAGCAGTTTAATCCCGGCCGGGGAGCTGTTTTTT.

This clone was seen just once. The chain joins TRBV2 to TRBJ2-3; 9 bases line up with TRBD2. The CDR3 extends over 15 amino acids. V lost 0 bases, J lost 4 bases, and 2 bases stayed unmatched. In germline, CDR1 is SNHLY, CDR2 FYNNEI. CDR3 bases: TGTGCCAGCAGTGAAGCTAGCGGGGGTCCAGATACGCAGTATTTT. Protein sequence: CASSEASGGPDTQYF.

The CDR3 nucleotides are TGCAGCGTCTCTAGCGGAACCTACGAGCAGTACTTC. It is translated as CSVSSGTYEQYF. The chain employs TRBV29-1 and TRBJ2-7, with 7 bases aligning to TRBD2. The germline gives CDR1 SQVTM, CDR2 ANQGSEA. Germline trimming cut 6 bases from V and 2 bases from J; bases unmatched to any gene: 4. CDR3 length: 12 residues.

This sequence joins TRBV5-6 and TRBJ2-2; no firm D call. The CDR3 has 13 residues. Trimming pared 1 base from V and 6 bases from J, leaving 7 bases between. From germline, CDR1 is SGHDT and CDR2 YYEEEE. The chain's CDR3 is CASSLISSGELFF. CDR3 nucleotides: TGTGCCAGCAGCTTGATCTCTTCCGGGGAGCTGTTTTTT.

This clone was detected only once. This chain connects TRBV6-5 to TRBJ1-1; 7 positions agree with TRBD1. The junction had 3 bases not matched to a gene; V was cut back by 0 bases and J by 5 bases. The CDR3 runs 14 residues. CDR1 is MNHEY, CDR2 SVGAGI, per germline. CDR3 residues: CASSYSKGATEAFF. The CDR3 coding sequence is TGTGCCAGCAGTTACTCTAAGGGGGCTACTGAAGCTTTCTTT.

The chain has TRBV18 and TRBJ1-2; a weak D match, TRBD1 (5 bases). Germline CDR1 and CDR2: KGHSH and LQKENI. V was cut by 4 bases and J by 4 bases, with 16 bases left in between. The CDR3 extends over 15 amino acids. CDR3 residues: CASSQRLEGFYGYTF. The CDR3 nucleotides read TGTGCCAGCTCACAAAGGCTGGAGGGGTTCTATGGCTACACCTTC.

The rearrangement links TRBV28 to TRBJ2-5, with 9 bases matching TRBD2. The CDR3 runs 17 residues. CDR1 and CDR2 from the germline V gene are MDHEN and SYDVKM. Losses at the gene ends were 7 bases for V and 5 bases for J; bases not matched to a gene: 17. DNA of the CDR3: TGTGCCAGCATGGGGGCTAGCGGGACCTCGGGATCGGAGACCCAGTACTTC. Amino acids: CASMGASGTSGSETQYF.

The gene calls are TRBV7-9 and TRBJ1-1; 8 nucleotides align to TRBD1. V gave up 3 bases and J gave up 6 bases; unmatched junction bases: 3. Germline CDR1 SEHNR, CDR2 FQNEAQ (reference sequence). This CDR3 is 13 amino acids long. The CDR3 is CASSFGQGPEAFF. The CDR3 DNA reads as TGTGCCAGCAGCTTCGGACAGGGACCTGAAGCTTTCTTT.

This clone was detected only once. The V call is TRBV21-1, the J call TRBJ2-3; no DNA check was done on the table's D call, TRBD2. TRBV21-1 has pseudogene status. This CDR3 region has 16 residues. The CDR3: CASSEGTSGAEDTQYF. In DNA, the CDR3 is TGTGCCAGCAGCGAGGGGACTAGCGGGGCTGAAGATACGCAGTATTTT.

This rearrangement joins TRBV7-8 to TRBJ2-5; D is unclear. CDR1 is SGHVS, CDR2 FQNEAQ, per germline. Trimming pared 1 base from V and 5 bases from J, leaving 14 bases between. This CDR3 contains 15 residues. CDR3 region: CASSLVPPKPETQYF. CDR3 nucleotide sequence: TGTGCCAGCAGCTTAGTACCCCCCAAGCCGGAGACCCAGTACTTC.

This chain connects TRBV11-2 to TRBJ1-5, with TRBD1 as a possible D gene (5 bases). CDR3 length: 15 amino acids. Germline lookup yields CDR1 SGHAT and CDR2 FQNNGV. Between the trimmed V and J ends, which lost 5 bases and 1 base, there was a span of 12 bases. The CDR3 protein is CASSPGGGSNQPQHF. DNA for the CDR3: TGTGCCAGCAGCCCCGGCGGGGGGAGCAATCAGCCCCAGCATTTT.

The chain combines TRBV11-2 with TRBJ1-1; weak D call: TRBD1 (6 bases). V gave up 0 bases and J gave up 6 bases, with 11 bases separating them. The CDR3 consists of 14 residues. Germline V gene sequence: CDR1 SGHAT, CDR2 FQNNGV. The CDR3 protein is CASSLEGHRSEAFF. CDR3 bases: TGTGCCAGCAGCTTAGAGGGACACCGGTCTGAAGCTTTCTTT. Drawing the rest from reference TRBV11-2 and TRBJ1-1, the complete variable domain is EAGVAQSPRYKIIEKRQSVAFWCNPISGHATLYWYQQILGQGPKLLIQFQNNGVVDDSQLPKDRFSAERLKGVDSTLKIQPAKLEDSAVYLCASSLEGHRSEAFFGQGTRLTVV.

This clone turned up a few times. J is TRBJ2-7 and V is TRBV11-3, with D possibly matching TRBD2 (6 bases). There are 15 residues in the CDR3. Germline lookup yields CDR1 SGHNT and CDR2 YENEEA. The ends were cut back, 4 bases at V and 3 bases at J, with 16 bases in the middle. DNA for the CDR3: TGTGCCAGCAGCTACCAGGGTAGCGGTAACTACGAGCAGTACTTC. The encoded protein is CASSYQGSGNYEQYF.

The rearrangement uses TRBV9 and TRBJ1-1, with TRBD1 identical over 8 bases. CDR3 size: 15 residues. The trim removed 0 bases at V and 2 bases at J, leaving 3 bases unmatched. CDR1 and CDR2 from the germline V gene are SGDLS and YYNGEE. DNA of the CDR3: TGTGCCAGCAGCGTAGCCGGACAGGGCAACACTGAAGCTTTCTTT. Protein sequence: CASSVAGQGNTEAFF.

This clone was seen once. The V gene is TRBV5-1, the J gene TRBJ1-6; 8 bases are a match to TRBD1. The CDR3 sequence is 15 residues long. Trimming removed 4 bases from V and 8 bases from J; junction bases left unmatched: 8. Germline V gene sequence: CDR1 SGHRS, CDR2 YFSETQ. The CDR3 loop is CASSPETGEDSPLHF. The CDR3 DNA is TGCGCCAGCAGCCCCGAGACAGGGGAGGATTCACCCCTCCACTTT.

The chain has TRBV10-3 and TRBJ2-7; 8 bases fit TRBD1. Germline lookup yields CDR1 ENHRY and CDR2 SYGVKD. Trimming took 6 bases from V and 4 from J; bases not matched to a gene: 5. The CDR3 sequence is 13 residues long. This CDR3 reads CAIRSGGSYEQYF. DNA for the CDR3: TGTGCCATCAGGTCAGGGGGCTCTTACGAGCAGTACTTC.

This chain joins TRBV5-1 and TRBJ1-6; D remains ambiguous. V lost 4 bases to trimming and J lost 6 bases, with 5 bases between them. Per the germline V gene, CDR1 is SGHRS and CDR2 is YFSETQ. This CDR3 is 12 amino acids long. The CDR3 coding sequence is TGCGCCAGCAGCCACAGTAATTCACCCCTCCACTTT. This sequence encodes CASSHSNSPLHF. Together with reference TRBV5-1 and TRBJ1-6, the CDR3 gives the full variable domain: KAGVTQTPRYLIKTRGQQVTLSCSPISGHRSVSWYQQTPGQGLQFLFEYFSETQRNKGNFPGRFSGRQFSNSRSEMNVSTLELGDSALYLCASSHSNSPLHFGNGTRLTVT.

The CDR3 DNA follows: TGTGCCAGCAGAACCGTCGGCTACGAGCAGTACTTC. Its translation is CASRTVGYEQYF. J is TRBJ2-7 and V is TRBV25-1; D remains unclear. CDR1 MGHDK and CDR2 SYGVNS come from the germline V gene. The CDR3 has 12 residues. The V and J ends lost 6 bases and 3 bases respectively, with 9 bases between them.

The CDR3 nucleotides are TGTGCCAGCAGTTACGGGGAGTTGGCGTCACCCCTCCACTTT. Its translation: CASSYGELASPLHF. The chain is built from TRBV6-5 and TRBJ1-6; D unclear. The CDR3 runs 14 residues. Trimming removed 2 bases from V and 10 bases from J, with 12 bases in between. Germline CDR1 MNHEY, CDR2 SVGAGI.